The 28 T cell receptor beta chains reported below all come from one sample, sequenced in a study of cytomegalovirus exposure and HLA in healthy donors. The PCR had 60 Vbeta and 13 Jbeta primers. TCRdb keeps only in-frame clones here, not all; method: immunoSEQ multiplex PCR. Among some 150,000 clones listed, around four fifths were seen once. The sequenced sample consisted of PBMCs. The receptors here all came from a male donor in good health and CMV-seronegative.

The genes are TRBV4-1 and TRBJ2-7; 12 bases map to TRBD1. The CDR3 has 15 amino acids. Germline V gene sequence: CDR1 MGHRA, CDR2 YSYEKL. The ends lost 3 bases at V and 7 bases at J; junction bases unmatched: 7. CDR3 DNA sequence: TGCGCCAGCAGCCACCCCGGGACAGGGGGCATTGAGCAGTACTTC. Encoded protein: CASSHPGTGGIEQYF.

A single count supports this clone. The J gene is TRBJ2-2, the V gene TRBV7-3; D possibly corresponds to TRBD2 (6 bases). The CDR3 is 16 residues long. Germline V gives CDR1 SGHTA, CDR2 FQGTGA. V gave up 5 bases and J gave up 0 bases, with 13 bases separating them. CDR3 sequence: CASSLLGGTNTGELFF. DNA for the CDR3: TGTGCCAGCAGCCTACTAGGAGGGACGAACACCGGGGAGCTGTTTTTT.

This sequence joins TRBV29-1 and TRBJ1-2; TRBD1 agrees at 8 bases. The V gene end was trimmed by 4 bases and the J gene end by 4 bases; junction bases not matched to a gene: 5. This CDR3 contains 13 residues. Germline-derived CDR1 and CDR2 are SQVTM and ANQGSEA. The CDR3 is CSVVGQGVYGYTF. Written as DNA, the CDR3 is TGCAGCGTTGTCGGACAGGGAGTCTATGGCTACACCTTC.

The CDR3 DNA reads as TGTGCCAGCAGTGTAGAGGGGGATCCCGGGGAGCTGTTTTTT. Translated: CASSVEGDPGELFF. The rearrangement links TRBV2 to TRBJ2-2, with a tentative D call TRBD1 (6 bases). The CDR3 is 14 residues long. Between the trimmed V and J ends, which lost 4 bases and 6 bases, there was a span of 12 bases. The V gene's germline CDR1 is SNHLY and CDR2 FYNNEI.

This chain joins TRBV19 and TRBJ1-2; 7 bases fit TRBD1. Trimming took 1 base from V and 7 from J; bases not matched to a gene: 12. The CDR3 extends over 16 amino acids. Germline V lookup: CDR1 LNHDA, CDR2 SQIVND (reference sequence). CDR3 DNA: TGTGCCAGTAGTATAGCCGGGGACAGCCTGAGAGGTGGCTACACCTTC. This encodes CASSIAGDSLRGGYTF. Looking up the rest from reference TRBV19 and TRBJ1-2 gives the full variable domain: DGGITQSPKYLFRKEGQNVTLSCEQNLNHDAMYWYRQDPGQGLRLIYYSQIVNDFQKGDIAEGYSVSREKKESFPLTVTSAQKNPTAFYLCASSIAGDSLRGGYTFGSGTRLTVV.

The chain couples TRBV28 to TRBJ2-7; weak D call: TRBD1 (6 bases). Germline assignment: CDR1 MDHEN and CDR2 SYDVKM. This CDR3 has 14 residues. Trimming left V 5 bases short and J 3 bases short, with 14 bases between. This CDR3 is CASSGPQQGYEQYF. The CDR3 DNA reads as TGTGCCAGCAGTGGGCCGCAACAGGGCTACGAGCAGTACTTC.

As DNA, the CDR3 is TGTGCCAGTAGTATTGGACAGGGTAGGGGCTATAGCAATCAGCCCCAGCATTTT. Translation: CASSIGQGRGYSNQPQHF. This rearrangement joins TRBV19 to TRBJ1-5, with 8 bases fitting TRBD1. The CDR3 runs 18 residues. Germline V gives CDR1 LNHDA, CDR2 SQIVND (reference sequence). With V trimmed by 3 bases and J by 0 bases, 10 bases remained unmatched. Looking up the rest from reference TRBV19 and TRBJ1-5 gives the full variable domain: DGGITQSPKYLFRKEGQNVTLSCEQNLNHDAMYWYRQDPGQGLRLIYYSQIVNDFQKGDIAEGYSVSREKKESFPLTVTSAQKNPTAFYLCASSIGQGRGYSNQPQHFGDGTRLSIL.

The rearrangement links TRBV6-6 to TRBJ2-7; 9 nucleotides agree with TRBD1. CDR3 length: 13 amino acids. The V segment lost 10 bases and the J segment 0 bases; nucleotides outside the gene matches: 4. Germline V gene lookup returns CDR1 MNHNY and CDR2 SVGAGI (reference sequence). The CDR3 region is CATTDRGSYEQYF. CDR3 in DNA: TGTGCCACTACGGACAGGGGCTCCTACGAGCAGTACTTC.

This clone turned up a few times. The V and J genes are TRBV4-3 and TRBJ1-1, with 9 bases identical to TRBD1. The trim removed 3 bases at V and 2 bases at J, leaving 1 base unmatched. The CDR3 consists of 14 residues. Per the germline V gene, CDR1 is LGHNA and CDR2 is YSLEER. The CDR3 bases are TGCGCCAGCAGCCAGACAGGGGGTAACACTGAAGCTTTCTTT. This encodes CASSQTGGNTEAFF.

This rearrangement joins TRBV5-1 to TRBJ2-2; TRBD1 is a possible D gene (6 bases). The V and J ends lost 4 bases and 3 bases respectively, with 22 bases between them. The CDR3 is 18 amino acids. Germline loops: CDR1 SGHRS, CDR2 YFSETQ. The CDR3 nucleotides read TGCGCCAGCAGCCCCTCGCCCCAACTAGACAGGCACACCGGGGAGCTGTTTTTT. As protein: CASSPSPQLDRHTGELFF. The full variable domain, rest sourced from reference TRBV5-1 and TRBJ2-2, is KAGVTQTPRYLIKTRGQQVTLSCSPISGHRSVSWYQQTPGQGLQFLFEYFSETQRNKGNFPGRFSGRQFSNSRSEMNVSTLELGDSALYLCASSPSPQLDRHTGELFFGEGSRLTVL.

This chain connects TRBV28 to TRBJ1-6; TRBD1 might be the D (6 bases). The germline V gene has CDR1 MDHEN and CDR2 SYDVKM. V dropped 8 bases and J dropped 9 bases, with 20 bases sitting between them. This CDR3 has 15 residues. This chain's CDR3 is CASVGHIPGVSPLHF. DNA of the CDR3: TGTGCCAGCGTCGGCCACATTCCAGGGGTTTCACCCCTCCACTTT.

The chain carries TRBV27 and TRBJ1-2; TRBD1 matches at 9 bases. There are 14 residues in the CDR3. The V gene end was trimmed by 4 bases and the J gene end by 8 bases; junction bases not matched to a gene: 8. Germline values: CDR1 MNHEY, CDR2 SMNVEV (reference sequence). The CDR3 coding sequence is TGTGCCAGCAGTTCCCCGGGACAGGGTAACGGCTACACCTTC. This sequence encodes CASSSPGQGNGYTF.

The rearrangement uses TRBV7-6 and TRBJ2-7; possible D gene TRBD1, 5 bases. The germline gives CDR1 SGHVS, CDR2 FNYEAQ. V lost 5 bases and J 2 bases, leaving 13 bases between the germline ends. The CDR3 length is 14 residues. This chain's CDR3 is CASSQQDTAYEQYF. For the CDR3, the DNA is TGTGCCAGCAGCCAACAGGACACGGCCTACGAGCAGTACTTC. Supplemented by reference TRBV7-6 and TRBJ2-7, the full variable domain reads GAGVSQSPRYKVTKRGQDVALRCDPISGHVSLYWYRQALGQGPEFLTYFNYEAQQDKSGLPNDRFSAERPEGSISTLTIQRTEQRDSAMYRCASSQQDTAYEQYFGPGTRLTVT.

The V gene is TRBV6-5, the J gene TRBJ1-2; D gene uncertain. The CDR3 is 12 residues long. Trimming removed 4 bases from V and 4 bases from J, with 7 bases in between. Germline V CDR1 and CDR2: MNHEY, SVGAGI. The CDR3 DNA reads TGTGCCAGCAGTTCACAGAGCTATGGCTACACCTTC. It is translated as CASSSQSYGYTF.

This rearrangement joins TRBV18 to TRBJ2-2; 10 bases agree with TRBD1. Trimming removed 3 bases from V and 6 bases from J; junction bases left unmatched: 10. CDR1 is KGHSH and CDR2 is LQKENI in the germline V gene. The CDR3 has 17 amino acids. CDR3: CASSPRPGQGIAGELFF. CDR3 DNA: TGTGCCAGCTCACCGAGACCGGGACAGGGGATTGCCGGGGAGCTGTTTTTT. The whole variable domain, remainder taken from reference TRBV18 and TRBJ2-2, is NAGVMQNPRHLVRRRGQEARLRCSPMKGHSHVYWYRQLPEEGLKFMVYLQKENIIDESGMPKERFSAEFPKEGPSILRIQQVVRGDSAAYFCASSPRPGQGIAGELFFGEGSRLTVL.

The chain has TRBV7-3 and TRBJ2-2; D gene uncertain. The V end lost 5 bases, the J end lost 0 bases, and 13 bases lay between the germline ends. The CDR3 has 16 residues. Germline CDR1 reads SGHTA; CDR2 reads FQGTGA. CDR3 sequence reads: CASSDHAGANTGELFF. Here the CDR3 DNA reads TGTGCCAGCAGCGACCACGCAGGCGCGAACACCGGGGAGCTGTTTTTT.

As to this clone: An end of the junction differs from the germline gene, which may be a read error. V usage is TRBV19 and J usage is TRBJ2-2; TRBD1 agrees at 7 bases. This CDR3 region has 15 residues. Germline V lookup: CDR1 LNHDA, CDR2 SQIVND (reference sequence). The CDR3 DNA reads as TGTGCCAGTAGTGTAGACAGGGAGAACACCGGGGAGCTGTTTTTT. Translation gives CASSVDRENTGELFF.

This clone was picked up one time. The chain combines TRBV18 with TRBJ2-1, with 8 positions matching TRBD1. The V and J ends lost 4 bases and 4 bases, in that order; junction bases with no gene match: 12. The germline V gene encodes CDR1 KGHSH and CDR2 LQKENI. This CDR3 region has 17 residues. The CDR3 region has the DNA TGTGCCAGCTCACGAATCGCTGGACAGGGCGCATACAATGAGCAGTTCTTC. Protein: CASSRIAGQGAYNEQFF.

As concerns this clone: Its ends do not fully match the called genes, so a read error is possible. The chain recombines TRBV7-9 with TRBJ2-7; D is possibly TRBD2 (5 bases). The CDR3 runs to 15 residues. The germline gives CDR1 SEHNR, CDR2 FQNEAQ (reference sequence). The CDR3 loop is CSSSLVAGLRYEQYF. In DNA form, the CDR3 reads TGTTCCAGCAGCTTAGTAGCAGGACTCCGCTACGAGCAGTACTTC. The variable domain in full, completed from reference TRBV7-9 and TRBJ2-7, reads DTGVSQNPRHKITKRGQNVTFRCDPISEHNRLYWYRQTLGQGPEFLTYFQNEAQLEKSRLLSDRFSAERPKGSFSTLEIQRTEQGDSAMYLCSSSLVAGLRYEQYFGPGTRLTVT.

This clone has a single count. The chain employs TRBV2 and TRBJ2-2, with 7 bases matching TRBD2. Per germline, CDR1 SNHLY and CDR2 FYNNEI. V trimming: 8 bases; J trimming: 0 bases; junction bases outside the gene matches: 12. There are 17 residues in the CDR3. CDR3 coding DNA: TGTGCCAGCTGGGGGAGGGTTGGAGGGGCGAACACCGGGGAGCTGTTTTTT. Translated: CASWGRVGGANTGELFF.

This rearrangement joins TRBV28 to TRBJ1-3; 10 bases are a match to TRBD1. CDR3 length equals 16 residues. The ends lost 2 bases at V and 0 bases at J; junction bases unmatched: 1. Germline CDR1 is MDHEN and CDR2 is SYDVKM. The CDR3, as DNA: TGTGCCAGCAGTTTAGGGACAGGGGCCTCTGGAAACACCATATATTTT. It encodes CASSLGTGASGNTIYF.

The V and J genes are TRBV5-1 and TRBJ2-2, with 12 nucleotides matching TRBD2. V gave up 5 bases and J gave up 4 bases; unmatched junction bases: 6. Germline lookup yields CDR1 SGHRS and CDR2 YFSETQ. The CDR3 spans 16 residues. The CDR3 is CASRPLAGGSTGELFF. CDR3 DNA: TGCGCCAGCAGGCCCCTAGCGGGAGGGAGCACCGGGGAGCTGTTTTTT.

This clone came up a few times. This chain uses TRBV6-6 with TRBJ2-2; TRBD2 agrees at 10 bases. CDR1 is MNHNY, CDR2 SVGAGI, per germline (reference sequence). CDR3 length: 16 residues. Germline trimming cut 2 bases from V and 5 bases from J; bases unmatched to any gene: 5. The CDR3 nucleotides are TGTGCCAGCAGTTACGGGCTAGCGGGAGAAACCGGGGAGCTGTTTTTT. Residues: CASSYGLAGETGELFF.

This clone is a singleton in its sample. The chain links TRBV20-1 to TRBJ2-4; D is possibly TRBD1 (6 bases). The ends were cut back, 8 bases at V and 6 bases at J, with 11 bases in the middle. Germline-derived CDR1 and CDR2 are DFQATT and SNEGSKA (reference sequence). This CDR3 is 11 amino acids long. The CDR3 region is CSLTGLNIQYF. In DNA, the CDR3 is TGCAGTCTAACAGGGCTAAACATTCAGTACTTC.

The gene calls are TRBV6-1 and TRBJ1-2; possibly TRBD1 for D (5 bases). The CDR3 runs to 12 residues. Trimming stripped 7 bases from V and 7 bases from J, with 13 bases between. The germline V gene has CDR1 MNHNS and CDR2 SASEGT. This CDR3 is CASTAGGSGYTF. Written as DNA, the CDR3 is TGTGCCAGCACCGCCGGGGGGAGTGGCTACACCTTC.

This chain joins TRBV28 and TRBJ1-4, with 7 bases fitting TRBD1. This CDR3 is 16 amino acids long. Per the germline V gene, CDR1 is MDHEN and CDR2 is SYDVKM. After removal of 4 bases from V and 0 bases from J, the junction contained 5 bases not matched to a gene. The chain's CDR3 is CASSYLTGATNEKLFF. CDR3 bases: TGTGCCAGCAGTTACCTTACAGGGGCAACTAATGAAAAACTGTTTTTT.

This clone came up once. The chain employs TRBV25-1 and TRBJ2-7; TRBD2 is a possible D gene (5 bases). The germline gives CDR1 MGHDK, CDR2 SYGVNS. This CDR3 comprises 13 residues. The germline V and J ends were trimmed by 3 bases and 7 bases, with 13 bases remaining between them. CDR3 sequence reads: CASSDEGWREQYF. In DNA, the CDR3 is TGTGCCAGCAGTGATGAGGGTTGGAGGGAGCAGTACTTC.

The chain is built from TRBV19 and TRBJ2-4; 11 bases are a match to TRBD1. Germline V gene lookup returns CDR1 LNHDA and CDR2 SQIVND (reference sequence). The junction had 9 bases not matched to a gene; V was cut back by 8 bases and J by 6 bases. The CDR3 covers 15 residues. The CDR3 is CASCPTGTGGNIQYF. Written as DNA, the CDR3 is TGTGCCAGTTGTCCAACCGGGACAGGGGGAAACATTCAGTACTTC.